The rows below give T cell receptor beta chains drawn from one sample of a study of brain T cells in children with intractable seizures. The method was immunoSEQ multiplex PCR; TCRdb's version includes in-frame clones alone and lacks a portion of them. The data show hundreds of thousands of clones, roughly 92% seen once. Sequenced material: peripheral blood, taken about 5 months after surgery. These receptor sequences come from a boy under two years old with tuberous sclerosis and intractable seizures. CDR3s include the opening cysteine and the closing phenylalanine or tryptophan. D genes are given only for firm matches. Clone sizes are given selectively: once, few, many, or a class where the clone is expanded.

abundance,len,d_gene,j_gene,v_gene,CDR3aa,CDR3nt
-,14,-,TRBJ2-7,TRBV19,CASSPGQGAYEQYF,TGTGCCAGTAGTCCCGGGCAGGGTGCCTACGAGCAGTACTTC
-,15,TRBD2,TRBJ2-3,TRBV2,CASPPPLAGTDTQYF,TGTGCCAGCCCTCCACCACTAGCGGGCACAGATACGCAGTATTTT
-,14,-,TRBJ2-2,TRBV27,CASSFQTYAGELFF,TGTGCCAGCAGTTTCCAGACCTACGCCGGGGAGCTGTTTTTT
-,14,TRBD1,TRBJ2-1,TRBV19,CASSPGQLDNEQFF,TGTGCCAGTTCCCCGGGACAGTTAGACAATGAGCAGTTCTTC
-,14,-,TRBJ2-7,TRBV7-9,CASSPDRKIYEQYF,TGTGCCAGCAGCCCGGACAGAAAAATCTACGAGCAGTACTTC
-,11,-,TRBJ2-2,TRBV12-3/TRBV12-4,CASSFSGELFF,TGTGCCAGCAGTTTCAGCGGGGAGCTGTTTTTT
-,11,-,TRBJ2-5,TRBV3-1/TRBV3-2,CASSQGSTQYF,TGTGCCAGCAGCCAAGGATCAACCCAGTACTTC
-,18,TRBD2,TRBJ2-3,TRBV4-1,CASSQDLRLAGSTDTQYF,TGCGCCAGCAGCCAAGATCTTAGGCTAGCGGGCAGCACAGATACGCAGTATTTT
-,15,-,TRBJ2-5,TRBV3-1/TRBV3-2,CASSQARGAQETQYF,TGTGCCAGCAGCCAAGCTCGGGGAGCTCAAGAGACCCAGTACTTC
-,14,TRBD1,TRBJ1-1,TRBV19,CASSDRGSNTEAFF,TGTGCCAGTAGTGACAGGGGGTCTAACACTGAAGCTTTCTTT
-,18,-,TRBJ1-2,TRBV5-8,CASSLVASGGYSNYGYTF,TGTGCCAGCAGCTTGGTAGCCAGCGGCGGCTACTCTAACTATGGCTACACCTTC
once,14,-,TRBJ2-1,TRBV25-1,CASSLTDSYNEQFF,TGTGCCAGCAGTTTGACAGACTCCTACAATGAGCAGTTCTTC
-,13,TRBD1,TRBJ2-5,TRBV29-1,CSVADRAQETQYF,TGCAGCGTAGCCGACAGGGCCCAAGAGACCCAGTACTTC
-,13,-,TRBJ1-2,TRBV19,CASSIGGNYGYTF,TGTGCCAGTAGTATCGGGGGTAACTATGGCTACACCTTC
-,13,-,TRBJ1-1,TRBV5-1,CASGGHGNTEAFF,TGCGCCAGCGGGGGACACGGGAACACTGAAGCTTTCTTT
few,13,-,TRBJ1-1,TRBV6-5,CASSYRGSTEAFF,TGTGCCAGCAGTTACCGGGGAAGCACTGAAGCTTTCTTT
-,13,-,TRBJ1-1,TRBV10-2,CASEQEMNTEAFF,TGCGCCAGCGAACAGGAAATGAACACTGAAGCTTTCTTT
-,16,-,TRBJ2-5,TRBV5-1,CASSLVPRGSKETQYF,TGCGCCAGCAGCTTGGTCCCCAGAGGAAGTAAGGAGACCCAGTACTTC
-,16,-,TRBJ2-7,TRBV7-2,CASSFSRDTNSYEQYF,TGTGCCAGCAGCTTTTCCCGGGACACCAACTCCTACGAGCAGTACTTC
-,12,-,TRBJ1-2,TRBV12-3/TRBV12-4,CASSPTGGISYF,TGTGCCAGCAGCCCGACCGGGGGGATTTCTTACTTC
-,15,-,TRBJ2-5,TRBV5-1,CASSGEYASRETQYF,TGCGCCAGCAGCGGGGAGTACGCCTCACGAGAGACCCAGTACTTC
once,16,TRBD2,TRBJ2-7,TRBV7-8,CASSLVAQRGAYEQYF,TGTGCCAGCAGCTTAGTAGCCCAGCGGGGGGCTTACGAGCAGTACTTC
-,14,-,TRBJ2-2,TRBV30,CAWRVTGSTGELFF,TGTGCCTGGAGGGTCACAGGGTCAACCGGGGAGCTGTTTTTT
-,13,-,TRBJ1-2,TRBV30,CAWEKGLRVGYTF,TGTGCCTGGGAGAAGGGCCTCCGTGTCGGCTACACCTTC
few,12,-,TRBJ1-2,TRBV19,CATQGTIYGYTF,TGTGCCACCCAGGGGACTATCTATGGCTACACCTTC
-,14,TRBD2,TRBJ2-3,TRBV19,CASSSGRAVDTQYF,TGTGCCAGTAGTAGCGGGAGGGCCGTCGATACGCAGTATTTT
-,13,-,TRBJ1-1,TRBV19,CASSTWGNTEAFF,TGTGCCAGTTCGACGTGGGGGAACACTGAAGCTTTCTTT
once,16,-,TRBJ2-4,TRBV5-4,CASSFSGALAKNIQYF,TGTGCCAGCAGCTTTTCAGGGGCCTTAGCCAAAAACATTCAGTACTTC
-,17,-,TRBJ2-6,TRBV7-6,CASTLGVGVSGANVLTF,TGTGCCAGCACCCTAGGCGTCGGGGTCTCCGGGGCCAACGTCCTGACTTTC
-,15,TRBD2,TRBJ2-7,TRBV3-1/TRBV3-2,CASSQDSAGSYEQYF,TGTGCCAGCAGCCAAGATTCAGCGGGGTCCTACGAGCAGTACTTC
-,15,-,TRBJ1-3,TRBV28,CASSLRDWAGNTIYF,TGTGCCAGCAGTTTACGGGATTGGGCTGGAAACACCATATATTTT
-,18,TRBD1,TRBJ1-1,TRBV5-6,CASSLPGYRDRAYTEAFF,TGTGCCAGCAGCTTACCAGGGTACCGGGACAGGGCTTACACTGAAGCTTTCTTT
-,13,-,TRBJ1-2,TRBV5-4,CASSLDQGAGYTF,TGTGCCAGCAGCTTGGACCAGGGAGCTGGCTACACCTTC